This T cell receptor (beta chain) was captured by sequencing in a study of beta chain features in type 1 diabetes. Study-level information: Patient and healthy donor groups were alike in age, gender and cell yields.

Expressed TCRB transcripts were sequenced after all isolated RNA was converted to cDNA. Samples of naive, central memory and regulatory T cells yielded a mean of about 3.5 million reads. This table comes from immunoSEQ multiplex PCR, and its TCRdb copy is limited to in-frame clones, with some not included. The sample carries about 190,000 clones, approximately 8.4% recorded once. Regarding the study as a whole: Shorter TCRB CDR3s, moderately but significantly so, were found in Type 1 diabetes patients in all four CD4+ subsets.

Staining for CD45RO/CCR7/CD25/CD127/CD95/CD27 allowed sorting of CD4+ naive, central memory, regulatory and stem cell-like memory cells. Concerning this clone: Antigen: not known.

Sequenced: central memory CD4+ T cells from blood. This TCR derives from a man aged 18 to 29 with type 1 diabetes.

The CDR3 region is CASSLGNRGGYGYTF. The CDR3 DNA sequence: TGCGCCAGCAGCTTGGGTAACAGGGGCGGCTATGGCTACACCTTC. This chain uses TRBV5-1 with TRBJ1-2, with 7 bases lining up with TRBD1. V lost 0 bases, J lost 4 bases, and 6 bases stayed unmatched. The CDR3 consists of 15 residues. Germline V gene sequence: CDR1 SGHRS, CDR2 YFSETQ.